This entry concerns a single T cell receptor (beta chain). Antigen: not known. Germline V gene lookup returns CDR1 MGHDK and CDR2 SYGVNS. The CDR3 loop spans 16 amino acids. Trimming took 4 bases from V and 2 from J, leaving 17 bases between them. The assay was immunoSEQ multiplex PCR, and TCRdb's table has in-frame clones only and misses some. Of roughly 140,000 clones in the sample, approximately 90% are singletons; the top ten hold approximately 9%. The data are from a study of T cell responses to AZD1222 COVID-19 vaccine. Points from the study as a whole: Only six AZD1222 recipients tested seropositive at baseline. Repertoire sampling was restricted to post-peak T cell response timepoints.

V is TRBV25-1 and J is TRBJ1-1, with no clear D. This sequence originates from an adult who received the AZD1222 COVID-19 vaccine. Here the sequenced sample was peripheral blood, taken 28 days after the second AZD1222 dose. The CDR3 here is CASSAGLSGGNTEAFF. The CDR3 DNA sequence: TGTGCCAGCAGTGCGGGCCTTTCGGGAGGAAACACTGAAGCTTTCTTT.